The present T cell receptor (beta chain) was sequenced within a study of blood T cell repertoires in COVID-19. Here immunoSEQ multiplex PCR was the method, and the copy in TCRdb shows in-frame clones only, minus some. The sample records around 170,000 clones, over 75% being singletons. The receptor comes from a woman aged 45-60 years who had recovered from COVID-19. The sequenced material came from PBMCs or T cells enriched from blood (not recorded which).

The CDR3 DNA follows: TGTGCCAGCAGTTACTCGAGGCAGGGCTATGGCTACACCTTC. Protein: CASSYSRQGYGYTF. The J gene is TRBJ1-2, the V gene TRBV6-5; a possible D gene is TRBD1 (5 bases). V was trimmed by 0 bases and J by 4 bases, leaving 9 bases between them. Per the germline V gene, CDR1 is MNHEY and CDR2 is SVGAGI. The CDR3 totals 14 residues.